The clone carrying this T cell receptor (beta chain) was counted only a few times. The antigen remains unidentified. From 5'RACE with constant-segment primers came TCR alpha and TCR beta cDNA libraries that carried sample barcodes and UMIs. In TCRdb, the 5' RACE reads were re-called with MiXCR into one record per CDR3 protein. The top ten hold approximately 28% of the sample, which has 85,000 to 130,000 distinct CDR3 sequences, 15% to 20% seen once. This entry is derived from a study of T-cell memory formation after mild COVID-19. V was cut by 1 base and J by 4 bases, with 8 bases left in between. The CDR3 contains 13 residues. The germline V gene has CDR1 SGHTS and CDR2 YDEGEE. Regarding the study as a whole: Unconfirmed was the SARS-CoV-2 specificity of second-wave clones that peaked on day 37. Day 15 to 85 contracting clones showed balanced CD4/CD8; later expanders leaned CD4+. Pre-infection memory showed some responding clones, and this suggested that cross-reactive memory joined.

Sequenced: PBMCs or a T cell subset sorted from them (not recorded which). The source is an adult woman who had mild COVID-19 (a few samples of this study predate the infection). Cell type and time point are not known. The J gene is TRBJ1-2, the V gene TRBV5-8; D is unresolved. CDR3 sequence: CASSLTIGYGYTF. The CDR3 DNA reads TGTGCCAGCAGCTTGACGATTGGCTATGGCTACACCTTC. Using reference TRBV5-8 and TRBJ1-2 for the parts outside the CDR3, the full variable domain is EAGVTQSPTHLIKTRGQQATLRCSPISGHTSVYWYQQALGLGLQFLLWYDEGEERNRGNFPPRFSGRQFPNYSSELNVNALELEDSALYLCASSLTIGYGYTFGSGTRLTVV.